This TCR beta chain was obtained from a study of cytomegalovirus exposure and HLA in healthy donors. V dropped 2 bases and J dropped 8 bases, with 17 bases sitting between them. The CDR3 is 15 amino acids. Per the germline V gene, CDR1 is SGHRS and CDR2 is YFSETQ. The PCR used 60 Vbeta and 13 Jbeta primers. Some clones are missing from TCRdb's copy, which holds only in-frame ones; the method was immunoSEQ multiplex PCR. The sample holds roughly 60,000 clones; 60% to 85% are singletons and the top ten take 3.3%. The TCR comes from a woman between 35 and 50 years old in good health and CMV-seropositive. J is TRBJ2-1 and V is TRBV5-1; D not resolved. Source material: PBMCs. CDR3 sequence (DNA): TGCGCCAGCAGCTTCCGAACTCTAGGTTGGGATGAGCAGTTCTTC. The encoded protein is CASSFRTLGWDEQFF.